This T cell receptor (beta chain) stems from a study of T-cell memory formation after mild COVID-19. Study in general: Clusters were largely donor specific. Study results and limitations: Shrinking CD4+ clones resided mostly in CM and EM, and CD8+ ones in EMRA. While clones contracting from day 15 to 85 were balanced between CD4 and CD8, later expanders leaned CD4+.

A 5'RACE reaction primed in the constant segment made cDNA libraries of TCR alpha and TCR beta, and these carried sample barcodes and UMIs. TCRdb reprocessed the 5' RACE reads with MiXCR, giving one entry per CDR3 protein. This table holds about 350,000 distinct CDR3 sequences, around 13% found once. Deletions cut 1 base from V and 6 bases from J, with 9 bases between. Germline V gene sequence: CDR1 LGHDT, CDR2 YNNKEL (reference sequence). The CDR3 totals 13 residues. This clonotype turned up a few times. What it binds is not known. The receptor was isolated from a man between 18 and 29 years old who had mild COVID-19 (a few samples of this study predate the infection). Cell type and time point are not known. The sequenced sample consisted of PBMCs or a T cell subset sorted from them (not recorded which). The chain carries TRBV3-1 and TRBJ1-1; D is ambiguous. This chain's CDR3 is CASSQAGIAEAFF. CDR3 nucleotide sequence: TGTGCCAGCAGCCAAGCAGGCATCGCTGAAGCTTTCTTT.